This T cell receptor beta chain was sequenced for a study of tumor-infiltrating lymphocytes in oesophageal squamous cell carcinoma. TCRdb used MiXCR to reprocess the PCR reads, holding one entry per CDR3 protein. The table records approximately 18,000 distinct CDR3 sequences, about 43% of them present only once. The germline V gene has CDR1 SGHTA and CDR2 FQGNSA. The CDR3 is 15 amino acids. Sequences were obtained from normal esophageal tissue next to the tumor. This sequence was found in a female donor with esophageal squamous cell carcinoma. The V and J genes are TRBV7-2 and TRBJ2-2, with TRBD1 matching over 10 bases. The J call may be mistaken, given a closer DNA end match to TRBJ1-1. This CDR3 reads CASSPRTRQGAQAFF. In DNA, the CDR3 is TGTGCCAGCAGCCCCCGCACAAGACAGGGGGCACAGGCTTTCTTT.